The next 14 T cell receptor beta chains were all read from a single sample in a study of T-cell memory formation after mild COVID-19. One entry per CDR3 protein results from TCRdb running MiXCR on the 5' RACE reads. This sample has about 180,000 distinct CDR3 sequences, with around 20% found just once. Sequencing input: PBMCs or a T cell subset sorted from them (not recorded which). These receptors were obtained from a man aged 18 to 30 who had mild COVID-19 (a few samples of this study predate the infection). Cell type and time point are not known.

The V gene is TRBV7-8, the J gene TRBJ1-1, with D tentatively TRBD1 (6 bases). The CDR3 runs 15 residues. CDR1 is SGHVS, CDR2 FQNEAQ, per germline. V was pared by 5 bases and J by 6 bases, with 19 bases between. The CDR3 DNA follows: TGTGCCAGCAGCGTCGGCTTTGGGGGCGCGGCTGAAGCTTTCTTT. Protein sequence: CASSVGFGGAAEAFF.

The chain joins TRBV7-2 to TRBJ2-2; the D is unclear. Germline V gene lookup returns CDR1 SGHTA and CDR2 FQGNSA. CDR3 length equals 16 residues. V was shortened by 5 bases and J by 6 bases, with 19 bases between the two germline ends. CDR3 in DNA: TGTGCCAGCAGCCAAACCGTGGGTAATTGGGCCGGGGAGCTGTTTTTT. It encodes CASSQTVGNWAGELFF.

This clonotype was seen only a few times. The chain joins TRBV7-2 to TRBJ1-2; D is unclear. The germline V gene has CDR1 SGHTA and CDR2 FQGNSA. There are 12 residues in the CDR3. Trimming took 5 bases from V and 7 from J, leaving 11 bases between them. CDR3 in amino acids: CASSEMVGGYTF. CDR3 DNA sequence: TGTGCCAGCAGCGAGATGGTTGGTGGCTACACCTTC.

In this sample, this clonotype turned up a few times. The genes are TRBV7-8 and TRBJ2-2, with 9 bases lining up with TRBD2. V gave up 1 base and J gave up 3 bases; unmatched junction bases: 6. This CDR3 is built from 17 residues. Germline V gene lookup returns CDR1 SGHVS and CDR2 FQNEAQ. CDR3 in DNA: TGTGCCAGCAGCTTAGTCGTTAGCGGGGGATACACCGGGGAGCTGTTTTTT. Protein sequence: CASSLVVSGGYTGELFF. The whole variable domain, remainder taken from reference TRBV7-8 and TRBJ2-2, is GAGVSQSPRYKVAKRGQDVALRCDPISGHVSLFWYQQALGQGPEFLTYFQNEAQLDKSGLPSDRFFAERPEGSVSTLKIQRTQQEDSAVYLCASSLVVSGGYTGELFFGEGSRLTVL.

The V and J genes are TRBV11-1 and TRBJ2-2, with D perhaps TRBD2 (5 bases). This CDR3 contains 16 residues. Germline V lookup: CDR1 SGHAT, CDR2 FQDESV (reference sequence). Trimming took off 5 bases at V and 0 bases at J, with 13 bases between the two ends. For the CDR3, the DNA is TGTGCCAGCAGCCGCCGCGGAGCGGCGAACACCGGGGAGCTGTTTTTT. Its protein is CASSRRGAANTGELFF.

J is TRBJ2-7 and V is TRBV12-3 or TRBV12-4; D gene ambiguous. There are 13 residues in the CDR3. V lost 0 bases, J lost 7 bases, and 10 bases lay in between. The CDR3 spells CASSLAGVREQYF. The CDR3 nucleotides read TGTGCCAGCAGTTTAGCGGGCGTTAGAGAGCAGTACTTC.

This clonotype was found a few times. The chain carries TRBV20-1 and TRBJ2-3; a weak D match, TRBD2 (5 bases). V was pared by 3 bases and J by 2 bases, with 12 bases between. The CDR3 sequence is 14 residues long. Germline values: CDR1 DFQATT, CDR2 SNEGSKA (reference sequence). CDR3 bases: TGCAGTGCTAGGGTTAGCGCGGACACAGATACGCAGTATTTT. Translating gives CSARVSADTDTQYF.

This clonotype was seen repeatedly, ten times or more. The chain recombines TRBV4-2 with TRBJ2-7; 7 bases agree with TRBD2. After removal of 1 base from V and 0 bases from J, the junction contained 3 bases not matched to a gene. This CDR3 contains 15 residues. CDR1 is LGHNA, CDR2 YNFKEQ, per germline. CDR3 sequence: CASSQVAGVSYEQYF. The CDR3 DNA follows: TGTGCCAGCAGCCAAGTTGCGGGGGTCTCCTACGAGCAGTACTTC.

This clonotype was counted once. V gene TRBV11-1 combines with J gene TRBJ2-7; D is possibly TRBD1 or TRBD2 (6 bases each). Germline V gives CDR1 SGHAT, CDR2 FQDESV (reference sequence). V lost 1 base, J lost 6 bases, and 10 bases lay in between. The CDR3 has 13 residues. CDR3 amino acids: CASSLVRGLEQYV. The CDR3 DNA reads TGTGCCAGCAGCTTAGTACGGGGGCTCGAGCAGTACGTC.

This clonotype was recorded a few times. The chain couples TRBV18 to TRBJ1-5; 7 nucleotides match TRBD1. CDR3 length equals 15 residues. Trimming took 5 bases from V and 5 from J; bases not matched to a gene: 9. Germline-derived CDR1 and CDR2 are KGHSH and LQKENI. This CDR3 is CASSSVSRGDQPQHF. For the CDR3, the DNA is TGTGCCAGCTCATCCGTAAGCAGGGGGGATCAGCCCCAGCATTTT. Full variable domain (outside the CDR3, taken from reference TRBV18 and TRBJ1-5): NAGVMQNPRHLVRRRGQEARLRCSPMKGHSHVYWYRQLPEEGLKFMVYLQKENIIDESGMPKERFSAEFPKEGPSILRIQQVVRGDSAAYFCASSSVSRGDQPQHFGDGTRLSIL.

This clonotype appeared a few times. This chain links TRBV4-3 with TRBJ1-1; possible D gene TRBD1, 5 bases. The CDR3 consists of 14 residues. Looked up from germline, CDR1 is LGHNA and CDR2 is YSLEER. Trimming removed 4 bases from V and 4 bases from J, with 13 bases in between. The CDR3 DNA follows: TGCGCCAGCAGCCTAGAGGGGAGGGCCACTGAAGCTTTCTTT. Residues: CASSLEGRATEAFF.

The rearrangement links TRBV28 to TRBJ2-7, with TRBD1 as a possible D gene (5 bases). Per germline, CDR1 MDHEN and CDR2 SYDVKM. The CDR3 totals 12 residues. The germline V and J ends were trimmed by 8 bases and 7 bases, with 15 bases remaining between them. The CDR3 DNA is TGTGCCAGCGAGTCCCAGGGTGGGGAGCAGTACTTC. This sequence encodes CASESQGGEQYF.

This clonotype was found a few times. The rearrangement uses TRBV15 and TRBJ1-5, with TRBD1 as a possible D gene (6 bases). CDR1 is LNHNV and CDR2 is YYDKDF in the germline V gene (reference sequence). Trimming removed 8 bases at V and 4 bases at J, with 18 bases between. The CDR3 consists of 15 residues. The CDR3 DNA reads TGTGCCACCGTGATCTTGGACAGACTAAATCAGCCCCAGCATTTT. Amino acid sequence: CATVILDRLNQPQHF.

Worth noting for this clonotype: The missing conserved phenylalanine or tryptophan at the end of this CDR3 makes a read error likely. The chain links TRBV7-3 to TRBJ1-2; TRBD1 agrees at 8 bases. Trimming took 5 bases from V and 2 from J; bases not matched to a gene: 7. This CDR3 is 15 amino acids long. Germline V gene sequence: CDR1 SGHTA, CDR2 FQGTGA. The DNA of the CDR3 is TGTGCCAGCAGCCCCCCGGGACAGGAAAACTATGGCTACACCTTA. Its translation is CASSPPGQENYGYTL.